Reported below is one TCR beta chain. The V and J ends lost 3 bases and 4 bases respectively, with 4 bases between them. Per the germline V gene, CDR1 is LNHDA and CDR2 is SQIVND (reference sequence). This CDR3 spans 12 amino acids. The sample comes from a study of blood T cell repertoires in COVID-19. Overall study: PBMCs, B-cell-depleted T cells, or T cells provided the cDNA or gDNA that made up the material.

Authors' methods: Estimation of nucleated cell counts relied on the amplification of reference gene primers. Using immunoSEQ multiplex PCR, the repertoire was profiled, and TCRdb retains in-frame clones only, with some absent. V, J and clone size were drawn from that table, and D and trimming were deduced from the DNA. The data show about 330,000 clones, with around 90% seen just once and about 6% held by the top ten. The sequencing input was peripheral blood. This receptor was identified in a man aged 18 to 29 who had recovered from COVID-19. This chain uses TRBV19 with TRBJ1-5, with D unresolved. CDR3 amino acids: CASSIFNQPQHF. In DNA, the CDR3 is TGTGCCAGTAGTATCTTTAATCAGCCCCAGCATTTT.